The next 9 T cell receptor beta chains were all read from a single sample in a study of blood T cell repertoires in COVID-19. Sequenced by immunoSEQ multiplex PCR; TCRdb stores in-frame clones only, minus some. Of approximately 190,000 clones listed, roughly 80% were seen once; the top ten hold roughly 5%. What was sequenced was PBMCs or T cells enriched from blood (not recorded which). Receptors originate from a woman aged 55-70 years with acute COVID-19.

The rearrangement uses TRBV5-1 and TRBJ1-2, with a tentative D call TRBD1 (5 bases). V lost 0 bases and J 7 bases, leaving 16 bases between the germline ends. In germline, CDR1 is SGHRS, CDR2 YFSETQ. CDR3 length: 15 amino acids. Here the CDR3 reads CASSLALQGKGGYTF. The CDR3 DNA reads as TGCGCCAGCAGCTTGGCCTTGCAGGGCAAAGGTGGCTACACCTTC.

The chain is built from TRBV7-9 and TRBJ1-2; D gene ambiguous. The CDR3 sequence is 13 residues long. The germline V gene has CDR1 SEHNR and CDR2 FQNEAQ (reference sequence). Trimming took off 5 bases at V and 6 bases at J, with 13 bases between the two ends. The CDR3 DNA sequence: TGTGCCAGCAGCGGCGGGAGGTTGGATGGCTACACCTTC. Translating gives CASSGGRLDGYTF.

The chain joins TRBV7-2 to TRBJ2-7; no definite D call. Per the germline V gene, CDR1 is SGHTA and CDR2 is FQGNSA. This CDR3 region has 15 residues. V was trimmed by 5 bases and J by 2 bases, leaving 16 bases between them. DNA of the CDR3: TGTGCCAGCAGCCTCCTTGAGCGCGCTACCTACGAGCAGTACTTC. Translating gives CASSLLERATYEQYF.

The chain joins TRBV6-2 or TRBV6-3 to TRBJ1-2; maybe TRBD1 (6 bases). Trimming shortened V by 4 bases and J by 0 bases, and 15 bases separated the two germline ends. Germline V lookup: CDR1 MNHEY, CDR2 SVGEGT. There are 16 residues in the CDR3. The CDR3 loop reads CASSSGGREANYGYTF. CDR3 nucleotides: TGTGCCAGCAGTTCGGGGGGGCGAGAGGCTAACTATGGCTACACCTTC.

The chain joins TRBV6-2 or TRBV6-3 to TRBJ2-7; D might be TRBD2 (6 bases). The CDR3 extends over 14 amino acids. CDR1 MNHEY and CDR2 SVGEGT come from the germline V gene. Deletions cut 2 bases from V and 3 bases from J, with 11 bases between. CDR3 bases: TGTGCCAGCAGTTACAAGCGGAGGGACTACGAGCAGTACTTC. Its translation: CASSYKRRDYEQYF.

This clone was detected a few times. The chain has TRBV7-8 and TRBJ1-2, with D uncertain. Germline V gives CDR1 SGHVS, CDR2 FQNEAQ. The V end was cut by 1 base, the J end by 6 bases, with 12 bases between. The CDR3 is 14 amino acids. This CDR3 reads CASSLDLRRDGYTF. The CDR3 DNA is TGTGCCAGCAGCTTAGATCTCAGGAGGGATGGCTACACCTTC.

The rearrangement joins TRBV5-1 to TRBJ1-5; a weak D match, TRBD1 (5 bases). CDR3 length: 14 amino acids. In germline, CDR1 is SGHRS, CDR2 YFSETQ. V lost 5 bases and J 0 bases, leaving 9 bases between the germline ends. CDR3 residues: CASRTAYSNQPQHF. The CDR3 DNA follows: TGCGCCAGCAGGACAGCTTATAGCAATCAGCCCCAGCATTTT.

V is TRBV4-3 and J is TRBJ2-4; D may be TRBD2 (5 bases). Trimming cost V 4 bases and J 0 bases, with 19 bases left between them. CDR3 length: 18 amino acids. Germline V gene data show CDR1 as LGHNA and CDR2 as YSLEER. The CDR3 DNA is TGCGCCAGCAGCCCGACGCCGACGGGAACCCTAGCCAAAAACATTCAGTACTTC. Its translation is CASSPTPTGTLAKNIQYF.

The gene calls are TRBV5-6 and TRBJ1-1, with 10 bases aligning to TRBD1. V trimming: 0 bases; J trimming: 4 bases; junction bases outside the gene matches: 0. This CDR3 comprises 14 residues. The germline V gene has CDR1 SGHDT and CDR2 YYEEEE. CDR3: CASSLGQGATEAFF. For the CDR3, the DNA is TGTGCCAGCAGCTTGGGACAGGGGGCCACTGAAGCTTTCTTT.